Shown below are 22 T cell receptor beta chains from a single sample sequenced in a study of blood T cell repertoires in COVID-19. Here immunoSEQ multiplex PCR was the method, and the copy in TCRdb shows in-frame clones only, minus some. The data contain roughly 85,000 clones, roughly 85% of them singletons. The specimen sequenced was peripheral blood. The receptors derive from a man aged 50 to 59 with active or convalescent COVID-19.

CDR3 residues: CASSEGGSQTGELFF. The CDR3, as DNA: TGTGCCAGCAGTGAGGGGGGGAGCCAAACCGGGGAGCTGTTTTTT. This chain connects TRBV25-1 to TRBJ2-2; 7 bases are a match to TRBD2. Trimming removed 3 bases from V and 5 bases from J; junction bases left unmatched: 6. The CDR3 sequence is 15 residues long. Germline V lookup: CDR1 MGHDK, CDR2 SYGVNS. Filled out from reference TRBV25-1 and TRBJ2-2, the complete variable domain reads EADIYQTPRYLVIGTGKKITLECSQTMGHDKMYWYQQDPGMELHLIHYSYGVNSTEKGDLSSESTVSRIRTEHFPLTLESARPSHTSQYLCASSEGGSQTGELFFGEGSRLTVL.

The V and J genes are TRBV5-1 and TRBJ2-7, with D uncertain. The V and J ends lost 0 bases and 5 bases respectively, with 9 bases between them. This CDR3 has 13 amino acids. The V gene's germline CDR1 is SGHRS and CDR2 YFSETQ. CDR3 in amino acids: CASSLVLADEQYF. For the CDR3, the DNA is TGCGCCAGCAGCTTGGTTTTGGCGGACGAGCAGTACTTC. Using reference TRBV5-1 and TRBJ2-7 for the parts outside the CDR3, the full variable domain is KAGVTQTPRYLIKTRGQQVTLSCSPISGHRSVSWYQQTPGQGLQFLFEYFSETQRNKGNFPGRFSGRQFSNSRSEMNVSTLELGDSALYLCASSLVLADEQYFGPGTRLTVT.

The V and J genes are TRBV28 and TRBJ1-4, with 9 bases aligning to TRBD1. V was clipped by 2 bases and J by 8 bases; unmatched bases: 6. Germline V gives CDR1 MDHEN, CDR2 SYDVKM. The CDR3 is made up of 15 amino acids. This CDR3 is CASSLRTGAHEKLFF. For the CDR3, the DNA is TGTGCCAGCAGTTTACGGACAGGGGCGCACGAAAAACTGTTTTTT.

This clone was detected a few times. The rearrangement links TRBV29-1 to TRBJ1-2; 8 bases are shared with TRBD1. Germline trimming cut 6 bases from V and 4 bases from J; bases unmatched to any gene: 7. CDR3 length: 13 residues. Germline values: CDR1 SQVTM, CDR2 ANQGSEA. The DNA for the CDR3 is TGCAGCGTGGAGACAGGGGTAGGCTATGGCTACACCTTC. Translating gives CSVETGVGYGYTF.

The chain combines TRBV2 with TRBJ1-6; possibly TRBD1 for D (5 bases). The CDR3 contains 12 residues. From germline, CDR1 is SNHLY and CDR2 FYNNEI. With 6 bases removed from V and 10 bases from J, the gap between germline ends came to 10 bases. The CDR3 region is CASRDITSPLHF. CDR3 nucleotide sequence: TGTGCCAGCAGGGACATAACCTCACCCCTCCACTTT.

The chain is built from TRBV2 and TRBJ2-1; 14 nucleotides line up with TRBD2. The CDR3 extends over 15 amino acids. CDR1 is SNHLY and CDR2 is FYNNEI in the germline V gene. The junction had 2 bases not matched to a gene; V was cut back by 8 bases and J by 2 bases. As DNA, the CDR3 is TGTGCCAGCGGACTAGCGGGGGGTCCCTACAATGAGCAGTTCTTC. This translates into CASGLAGGPYNEQFF. Based on the CDR3 plus reference TRBV2 and TRBJ2-1, the full variable domain is EPEVTQTPSHQVTQMGQEVILRCVPISNHLYFYWYRQILGQKVEFLVSFYNNEISEKSEIFDDQFSVERPDGSNFTLKIRSTKLEDSAMYFCASGLAGGPYNEQFFGPGTRLTVL.

This chain joins TRBV4-1 and TRBJ2-3; TRBD2 is a possible D gene (5 bases). Trimming left V 5 bases short and J 2 bases short, with 11 bases between. CDR3 length: 14 residues. Germline CDR1 and CDR2: MGHRA and YSYEKL. In DNA form, the CDR3 reads TGCGCCAGCAGCGGCCGGGGAAACACAGATACGCAGTATTTT. It codes for CASSGRGNTDTQYF.

The chain carries TRBV24-1 and TRBJ2-1; 9 bases match TRBD1. The CDR3 is 16 amino acids. Germline CDR1 is KGHDR and CDR2 is SFDVKD. V lost 5 bases, J lost 4 bases, and 8 bases stayed unmatched. The CDR3, as DNA: TGTGCCACCAGTGTCGCGGGACAGGGCAGGTACAATGAGCAGTTCTTC. This gives the protein CATSVAGQGRYNEQFF.

This clone was seen just once. The rearrangement uses TRBV5-4 and TRBJ2-2, with 8 bases that match TRBD2. CDR1 and CDR2 (germline): SGHNT, YYREEE (reference sequence). The V segment lost 6 bases and the J segment 4 bases; nucleotides outside the gene matches: 8. This CDR3 is built from 15 residues. CDR3 sequence reads: CASISGGPGTGELFF. In DNA, the CDR3 is TGTGCCAGCATCTCGGGGGGGCCAGGCACCGGGGAGCTGTTTTTT.

The chain employs TRBV27 and TRBJ1-6; D perhaps matches TRBD1 (5 bases). CDR1 and CDR2 from the germline V gene are MNHEY and SMNVEV (reference sequence). Trimming left V 1 base short and J 4 bases short, with 14 bases between. This CDR3 spans 17 amino acids. The CDR3 DNA sequence: TGTGCCAGCAGTTTATTAGGGGCTGAAGCTTATAATTCACCCCTCCACTTT. As protein: CASSLLGAEAYNSPLHF.

The chain recombines TRBV19 with TRBJ1-1; D might be TRBD1 (5 bases). The ends were cut back, 2 bases at V and 1 base at J, with 17 bases in the middle. This CDR3 is built from 17 residues. Germline loops: CDR1 LNHDA, CDR2 SQIVND (reference sequence). The CDR3 sequence is CASSISRRGRGNTEAFF. The CDR3, as DNA: TGTGCCAGTAGTATAAGTAGGAGGGGACGGGGGAACACTGAAGCTTTCTTT.

The rearrangement uses TRBV4-3 and TRBJ1-4; unclear D gene. Trimming removed 1 base from V and 8 bases from J, with 5 bases in between. The CDR3 is 12 amino acids. Germline loops: CDR1 LGHNA, CDR2 YSLEER. CDR3 in amino acids: CASSQAREKLFF. In DNA, the CDR3 is TGCGCCAGCAGCCAAGCACGGGAAAAACTGTTTTTT.

V gene TRBV2 combines with J gene TRBJ1-2; the D gene is possibly TRBD1 (6 bases). The CDR3 loop spans 13 amino acids. CDR1 is SNHLY and CDR2 is FYNNEI in the germline V gene. Trimming took off 7 bases at V and 3 bases at J, with 12 bases between the two ends. DNA for the CDR3: TGTGCCAGCAAAGGGACAAGGGACTATGGCTACACCTTC. Its protein is CASKGTRDYGYTF.

V usage is TRBV3-1 (or the pseudogene TRBV3-2) and J usage is TRBJ2-1; the match to TRBD2 covers 11 bases. Germline V gene data show CDR1 as LGHDT and CDR2 as YNNKEL (reference sequence). The CDR3 is made up of 16 amino acids. V was clipped by 3 bases and J by 5 bases; unmatched bases: 6. The CDR3 loop is CASSHTGTSGDNEQFF. The CDR3 DNA sequence: TGTGCCAGCAGCCATACCGGGACTAGCGGAGACAATGAGCAGTTCTTC.

This chain links TRBV5-6 with TRBJ1-5; D is unresolved. Germline lookup yields CDR1 SGHDT and CDR2 YYEEEE. Trimming removed 1 base at V and 7 bases at J, with 12 bases between. There are 14 residues in the CDR3. In nucleotides, the CDR3 is TGTGCCAGCAGCTTGTTTGGGCAGCCACAGCCCCAGCATTTT. It is translated as CASSLFGQPQPQHF.

The chain carries TRBV27 and TRBJ2-2, with 12 bases that match TRBD2. CDR1 and CDR2 (germline): MNHEY, SMNVEV (reference sequence). CDR3 size: 21 residues. V was pared by 5 bases and J by 1 base, with 17 bases of the junction left unmatched. CDR3 protein: CASSPSRLAGVLLGNTGELFF. As DNA, the CDR3 is TGTGCCAGCAGTCCTTCCAGACTAGCGGGAGTCCTTCTGGGGAACACCGGGGAGCTGTTTTTT.

This clone showed up just once. This chain joins TRBV2 and TRBJ2-5; D uncertain. CDR3 length: 14 residues. Trimming took 6 bases from V and 4 from J, leaving 15 bases between them. Per the germline V gene, CDR1 is SNHLY and CDR2 is FYNNEI. This chain's CDR3 is CASSRLSRGETQYF. The CDR3 DNA is TGTGCCAGCAGCCGGCTTAGCAGAGGAGAGACCCAGTACTTC.

The CDR3 nucleotides read TGTGCCAGCAGTGGGGACAGGGGTTTCGGCAATCAGCCCCAGCATTTT. Its protein product is CASSGDRGFGNQPQHF. This sequence joins TRBV2 and TRBJ1-5, with 10 bases fitting TRBD1. V shed 4 bases and J 2 bases; nucleotides not matched to a gene: 5. This CDR3 has 16 amino acids. The germline V gene has CDR1 SNHLY and CDR2 FYNNEI.

This chain joins TRBV24-1 and TRBJ2-1; no definite D call. CDR1 is KGHDR, CDR2 SFDVKD, per germline. V was clipped by 6 bases and J by 5 bases, with 4 bases between them. This CDR3 region has 11 residues. The CDR3 DNA follows: TGTGCCACCAGTCCCGACAATGAGCAGTTCTTC. This encodes CATSPDNEQFF.

This clone was counted once. The chain employs TRBV7-9 and TRBJ1-4; 7 bases map to TRBD1. Germline V gene lookup returns CDR1 SEHNR and CDR2 FQNEAQ (reference sequence). The CDR3 spans 16 residues. Trimming took 4 bases from V and 8 from J; bases not matched to a gene: 13. The CDR3 coding sequence is TGTGCCAGCAGCTCGGAAACAGGGGCGGCTGGGGAAAAACTGTTTTTT. It is translated as CASSSETGAAGEKLFF.

This clone was picked up a small number of times. The rearrangement uses TRBV25-1 and TRBJ1-2; 11 positions match TRBD1. Per germline, CDR1 MGHDK and CDR2 SYGVNS. V dropped 5 bases and J dropped 8; count of bases not matched to a gene: 7. The CDR3 is 14 residues long. The CDR3 coding sequence is TGTGCCAGCAGTCCTCGGACAGGGGGCGGCGGCTACACCTTC. Amino acids: CASSPRTGGGGYTF.

The rearrangement joins TRBV15 to TRBJ1-2, with D tentatively TRBD1 (5 bases). The CDR3 runs 14 residues. V lost 0 bases, J lost 5 bases, and 10 bases lay in between. The germline CDR1 and CDR2 sequences are LNHNV and YYDKDF (reference sequence). In DNA, the CDR3 is TGTGCCACCAGCAGAGAGACAGCCACGTATGGCTACACCTTC. It is translated as CATSRETATYGYTF.